What follows are 24 T cell receptor beta chains derived from one specimen sequenced in a study of human T cells and chemical hapten exposure. Time point reported: patch test 2, 6 weeks after DPC sensitization. Treatment indicated: therapeutic diphenylcyclopropenone sensitization with weekly scalp DPC. TCRdb redid the calling of the RACE reads with MiXCR, one entry per CDR3 protein. The sample holds over 85,000 distinct CDR3 sequences, about 9.6% seen once. The specimen was whole blood, collected in connection with sensitization to the hapten diphenylcyclopropenone (DPC). These receptors all stem from a woman in her thirties or forties with alopecia areata. Some clones in this sample may be carry-over from other donors' samples.

This chain links TRBV20-1 with TRBJ2-7; D is uncertain. V lost 0 bases, J lost 7 bases, and 16 bases lay in between. The CDR3 has 14 residues. Germline CDR1 DFQATT, CDR2 SNEGSKA (reference sequence). CDR3 loop: CSARDRRYEREQYF. Written as DNA, the CDR3 is TGCAGTGCTAGAGATAGAAGATACGAGAGGGAGCAGTACTTC.

The sample holds a few counts of this clonotype. The chain carries TRBV29-1 and TRBJ2-7; D remains ambiguous. The CDR3 length is 13 residues. Germline CDR1 reads SQVTM; CDR2 reads ANQGSEA. V was pared by 5 bases and J by 5 bases, with 16 bases between. CDR3 amino acids: CSVQFSITDEQYF. The CDR3 coding sequence is TGCAGCGTTCAGTTCAGTATTACAGACGAGCAGTACTTC.

This chain links TRBV10-3 with TRBJ2-3; D is ambiguous. The CDR3 has 16 residues. The germline V gene has CDR1 ENHRY and CDR2 SYGVKD. Trimming left V 0 bases short and J 0 bases short, with 10 bases between. The CDR3 DNA sequence: TGTGCCATCAGTGAGTCGAGCCCCACTAGCACAGATACGCAGTATTTT. Translation gives CAISESSPTSTDTQYF.

At least ten counts were recorded for this clonotype. The rearrangement links TRBV5-1 to TRBJ2-7; a weak D match, TRBD1 (5 bases). Germline assignment: CDR1 SGHRS and CDR2 YFSETQ. The CDR3 extends over 14 amino acids. Trimming removed 0 bases at V and 0 bases at J, with 7 bases between. The DNA for the CDR3 is TGCGCCAGCAGCTTGGGGGGCAGCTCCTACGAGCAGTACTTC. Its translation is CASSLGGSSYEQYF.

At least ten counts were recorded for this clonotype. The chain is built from TRBV3-1 and TRBJ1-1, with D unresolved. Trimming left V 1 base short and J 4 bases short, with 7 bases between. The germline V gene has CDR1 LGHDT and CDR2 YNNKEL (reference sequence). The CDR3 extends over 13 amino acids. In nucleotides, the CDR3 is TGTGCCAGCAGCCAAGCGGGCCTCACTGAAGCTTTCTTT. This sequence encodes CASSQAGLTEAFF.

This clonotype showed up many times. The gene calls are TRBV9 and TRBJ2-2, with 9 bases aligning to TRBD2. The germline CDR1 and CDR2 sequences are SGDLS and YYNGEE. The CDR3 covers 16 residues. V shed 4 bases and J 3 bases; nucleotides not matched to a gene: 7. The CDR3 sequence: CASSPRLAEYTGELFF. CDR3 DNA sequence: TGTGCCAGCAGCCCCCGACTAGCGGAGTACACCGGGGAGCTGTTTTTT.

This clonotype turned up a few times. The chain combines TRBV9 with TRBJ2-2, with TRBD1 identical over 7 bases. The CDR3 runs to 16 residues. With 2 bases clipped from V and 3 bases from J, the junction kept 7 bases outside the gene matches. The germline V gene encodes CDR1 SGDLS and CDR2 YYNGEE. CDR3 bases: TGTGCCAGCAGCGTTGCAACAGGGGCGGACACCGGGGAGCTGTTTTTT. This gives the protein CASSVATGADTGELFF. Drawing the rest from reference TRBV9 and TRBJ2-2, the complete variable domain is DSGVTQTPKHLITATGQRVTLRCSPRSGDLSVYWYQQSLDQGLQFLIQYYNGEERAKGNILERFSAQQFPDLHSELNLSSLELGDSALYFCASSVATGADTGELFFGEGSRLTVL.

This clonotype was counted only a few times. The V gene is TRBV4-2, the J gene TRBJ2-3; 7 bases fit TRBD1. This CDR3 spans 15 amino acids. Germline V gene sequence: CDR1 LGHNA, CDR2 YNFKEQ. V trimming: 2 bases; J trimming: 1 base; junction bases outside the gene matches: 3. The CDR3 bases are TGTGCCAGCAGCCAAACGCAGGGGGGCACAGATACGCAGTATTTT. It specifies CASSQTQGGTDTQYF.

This clonotype was seen repeatedly, ten times or more. J is TRBJ2-5 and V is TRBV27; D possibly corresponds to TRBD1 (6 bases). Germline V gene sequence: CDR1 MNHEY, CDR2 SMNVEV (reference sequence). CDR3 size: 15 residues. Trimming cost V 0 bases and J 5 bases, with 13 bases left between them. Written as DNA, the CDR3 is TGTGCCAGCAGTTTATCTCCCTATGGGGGCGAGACCCAGTACTTC. This codes for CASSLSPYGGETQYF.

Only one count was recorded for this clonotype. The chain carries TRBV28 and TRBJ2-3, with a tentative D call TRBD2 (7 bases). V lost 5 bases and J lost 1, with 13 bases in between. The germline CDR1 and CDR2 sequences are MDHEN and SYDVKM. CDR3 length equals 15 residues. The CDR3 DNA reads TGTGCCAGCAGTGGCGGGGGCCCGGGCACAGATACGCAGTATTTT. Translating gives CASSGGGPGTDTQYF.

The V and J genes are TRBV4-1 and TRBJ2-3; 15 bases line up with TRBD2. Germline CDR1 is MGHRA and CDR2 is YSYEKL. The V and J ends lost 5 bases and 4 bases, in that order; junction bases with no gene match: 7. This CDR3 comprises 17 residues. The CDR3 protein is CASSGLAGGPAADTQYF. The CDR3 nucleotides read TGCGCCAGCAGCGGACTAGCGGGAGGGCCAGCGGCAGATACGCAGTATTTT.

V gene TRBV28 combines with J gene TRBJ2-1; tentative D call: TRBD2 (7 bases). Trimming left V 6 bases short and J 8 bases short, with 17 bases between. The V gene's germline CDR1 is MDHEN and CDR2 SYDVKM. The CDR3 spans 14 residues. The CDR3 protein is CASSAAGGLDEQFF. CDR3 in DNA: TGTGCCAGCAGCGCCGCCGGGGGGCTGGATGAGCAGTTCTTC.

Many counts were recorded for this clonotype. V gene TRBV5-1 combines with J gene TRBJ2-1; TRBD2 is a possible D gene (6 bases). This CDR3 has 15 residues. Trimming shortened V by 0 bases and J by 6 bases, and 13 bases separated the two germline ends. Germline V lookup: CDR1 SGHRS, CDR2 YFSETQ. CDR3 bases: TGCGCCAGCAGCTTGGGGGACTCCACCAGCAATGAGCAGTTCTTC. Translating gives CASSLGDSTSNEQFF.

This clonotype was seen ten or more times. This chain joins TRBV7-8 and TRBJ1-5; D not certain. Trimming took 1 base from V and 0 from J, leaving 10 bases between them. Per germline, CDR1 SGHVS and CDR2 FQNEAQ. The CDR3 runs 16 residues. CDR3 sequence reads: CASSLVRTHSNQPQHF. DNA of the CDR3: TGTGCCAGCAGCTTAGTTAGGACGCATAGCAATCAGCCCCAGCATTTT.

The chain has TRBV5-8 and TRBJ2-3; 12 bases align to TRBD2. J gave up 6 bases and V 0 bases, and 14 bases lay outside the gene matches. CDR1 and CDR2 (germline): SGHTS, YDEGEE. The CDR3 covers 19 residues. The CDR3 spells CASSLGAAATSGRRDTQYF. Written as DNA, the CDR3 is TGTGCCAGCAGCTTGGGTGCGGCAGCAACTAGCGGGAGGCGGGATACGCAGTATTTT. Full variable domain (rest looked up from reference TRBV5-8 and TRBJ2-3): EAGVTQSPTHLIKTRGQQATLRCSPISGHTSVYWYQQALGLGLQFLLWYDEGEERNRGNFPPRFSGRQFPNYSSELNVNALELEDSALYLCASSLGAAATSGRRDTQYFGPGTRLTVL.

In this sample, this clonotype turned up many times. Compared with germline, one end of the junction differs, possibly owing to a read error. The gene calls are TRBV20-1 and TRBJ2-7; D is uncertain. This CDR3 has 11 amino acids. Germline V lookup: CDR1 DFQATT, CDR2 SNEGSKA (reference sequence). CDR3 coding DNA: TGCAGTGCGAGAGAGACCTACGAGCAGTACTTC. It is translated as CSARETYEQYF.

This clonotype was seen many times. The chain uses TRBV28 and TRBJ2-1; D possibly corresponds to TRBD2 (5 bases). V was trimmed by 2 bases and J by 3 bases, leaving 8 bases between them. From germline, CDR1 is MDHEN and CDR2 SYDVKM. The CDR3 contains 14 residues. The CDR3 sequence is CASSLPAGYNEQFF. The CDR3, as DNA: TGTGCCAGCAGTTTACCGGCGGGCTACAATGAGCAGTTCTTC.

This clonotype appeared a few times. The CDR3: CASSGNEQFF. The CDR3 region has the DNA TGTGCCAGCAGTGGCAATGAGCAGTTCTTC. The chain joins TRBV28 to TRBJ2-1, with D uncertain. V was pared by 5 bases and J by 6 bases, with 2 bases between. Germline V gene data show CDR1 as MDHEN and CDR2 as SYDVKM. The CDR3 consists of 10 residues.

There are many counts of this clonotype. V is TRBV20-1 and J is TRBJ2-2; no clear D. The CDR3 is 13 residues long. V was shortened by 4 bases and J by 0 bases, with 6 bases between the two germline ends. Germline V gene data show CDR1 as DFQATT and CDR2 as SNEGSKA (reference sequence). CDR3 sequence (DNA): TGCAGTGCTAAGACACCGAACACCGGGGAGCTGTTTTTT. The encoded protein is CSAKTPNTGELFF.

The sample holds a few counts of this clonotype. The chain links TRBV9 to TRBJ2-2; D call uncertain. This CDR3 region has 16 residues. Germline assignment: CDR1 SGDLS and CDR2 YYNGEE. Trimming removed 3 bases at V and 4 bases at J, with 16 bases between. CDR3 sequence: CASSGSGETPTGELFF. The CDR3 bases are TGTGCCAGCAGCGGATCAGGAGAAACTCCCACCGGGGAGCTGTTTTTT.

This chain uses TRBV10-3 with TRBJ1-2; TRBD1 is a possible D gene (6 bases). The CDR3 has 15 residues. The V and J ends lost 4 bases and 0 bases respectively, with 12 bases between them. Germline V gene lookup returns CDR1 ENHRY and CDR2 SYGVKD. CDR3 nucleotides: TGTGCCATCAGTGGACAGGTGCTAGCTAACTATGGCTACACCTTC. Translated: CAISGQVLANYGYTF.

This clonotype was observed many times. V and J are TRBV21-1 and TRBJ2-4. TRBV21-1 is marked as a pseudogene. This CDR3 comprises 12 residues. CDR3 region: CASSTGKNIQYF. The CDR3, as DNA: TGTGCCAGCAGCACGGGCAAAAACATTCAGTACTTC.

This clonotype was observed at least ten times. The V call is TRBV4-2, the J call TRBJ1-1, with D tentatively TRBD1 (5 bases). From germline, CDR1 is LGHNA and CDR2 YNFKEQ. V shed 1 base and J shed 7 bases, with 7 bases lying between them. The CDR3 is 12 residues long. The CDR3 loop is CASSQGQLEAFF. In DNA form, the CDR3 reads TGTGCCAGCAGCCAAGGACAGCTTGAAGCTTTCTTT.

This clonotype has more than one count but fewer than ten. The chain is built from TRBV9 and TRBJ2-5, with D possibly called TRBD1 or TRBD2 (5 bases each). The CDR3 extends over 14 amino acids. Germline V gives CDR1 SGDLS, CDR2 YYNGEE. V was clipped by 4 bases and J by 5 bases, with 15 bases between them. The CDR3 loop is CASSLGTLRETQYF. CDR3 in DNA: TGTGCCAGCAGCCTAGGGACCCTACGGGAGACCCAGTACTTC. The full variable domain, in which reference TRBV9 and TRBJ2-5 provide the parts outside the CDR3, is DSGVTQTPKHLITATGQRVTLRCSPRSGDLSVYWYQQSLDQGLQFLIQYYNGEERAKGNILERFSAQQFPDLHSELNLSSLELGDSALYFCASSLGTLRETQYFGPGTRLLVL.